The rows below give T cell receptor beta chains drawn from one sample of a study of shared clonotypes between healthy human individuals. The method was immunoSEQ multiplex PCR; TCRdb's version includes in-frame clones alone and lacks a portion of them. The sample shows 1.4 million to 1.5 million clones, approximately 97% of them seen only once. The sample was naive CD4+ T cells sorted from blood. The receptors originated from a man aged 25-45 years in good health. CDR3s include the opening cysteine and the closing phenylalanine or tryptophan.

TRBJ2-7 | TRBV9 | CASSVGVIGAYEQYF
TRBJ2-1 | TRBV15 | CATSTDGVRAFNEQFF
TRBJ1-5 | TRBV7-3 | CASSEGTNQPQHF
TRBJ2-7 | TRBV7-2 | CASSYRTSGRRNEQYF
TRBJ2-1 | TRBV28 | CASSPQGAGYNEQFF
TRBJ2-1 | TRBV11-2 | CASSRGQFEQFF
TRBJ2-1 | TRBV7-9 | CASSLAAGNNEQFF
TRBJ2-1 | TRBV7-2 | CASSLAVTSGLNNEQFF
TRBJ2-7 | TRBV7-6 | CASSWTSGGAYEQYF
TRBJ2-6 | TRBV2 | CASSEALTSGAGANVLTF
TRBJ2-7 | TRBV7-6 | CASSLGTSGLYEQYF
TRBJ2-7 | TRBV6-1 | CAEGGGPYEQYF
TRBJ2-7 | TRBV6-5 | CASSGLGRQYF
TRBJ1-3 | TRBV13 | CASSLNTGPGNTIYF
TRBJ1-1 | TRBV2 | CASSVQTTGNTEAFF
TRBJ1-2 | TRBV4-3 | CASSQDSRNYGYTF
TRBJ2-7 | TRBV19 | CASSGGQGAYEQYF
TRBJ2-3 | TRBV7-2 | CASSPQKLATTDTQYF
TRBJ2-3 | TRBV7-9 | CASSPLGRRGEDTQYF
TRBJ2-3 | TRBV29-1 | CSVERSVTDTQYF
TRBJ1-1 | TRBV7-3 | CASSLKGGTEAFF
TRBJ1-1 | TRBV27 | CASGDRAYNTEAFF
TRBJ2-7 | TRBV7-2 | CASSFPLNTGRRVHEQYF
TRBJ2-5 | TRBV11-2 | CASSLGHGTQYF
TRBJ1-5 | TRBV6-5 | CASSSGQLGQPQHF
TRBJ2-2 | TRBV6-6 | CASSWASGTAGELFF
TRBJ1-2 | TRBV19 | CASSSGGRNYGYTF
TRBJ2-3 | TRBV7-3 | CASSLRRLAGADTQYF
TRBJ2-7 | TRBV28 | CASSSVSDTYEQYF
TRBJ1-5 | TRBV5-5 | CASSSFPPQGSSNQPQHF
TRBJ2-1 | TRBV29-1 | CSVGSRLARNEQFF
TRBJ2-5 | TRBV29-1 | CSSQGGEGAQYF
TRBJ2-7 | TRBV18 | CASSPSGTRDEQYF
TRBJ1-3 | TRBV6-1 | CASSLGTSGNTIYF
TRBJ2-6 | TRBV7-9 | CASSSPTGSSGANVLTF
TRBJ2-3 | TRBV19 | CASSILGRTDTQYF
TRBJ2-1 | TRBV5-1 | CASSPGGVYNEQFF
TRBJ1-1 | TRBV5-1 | CASSSGQGAIKDTEAFF
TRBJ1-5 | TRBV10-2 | CASSDRGGQPQHF
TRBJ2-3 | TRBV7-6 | CASSLARGRITPTDTQYF
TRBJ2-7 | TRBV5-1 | CASSFGTSGSYEQYF
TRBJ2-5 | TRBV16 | CASSPQGGNQETQYF
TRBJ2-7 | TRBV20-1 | CSAWDTPEQYF
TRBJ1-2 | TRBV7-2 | CASSPIGKSRDGYTF
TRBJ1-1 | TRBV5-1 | CASSQDSQNTEAFF
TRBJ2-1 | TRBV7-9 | CASSRSGTGVHEQFF
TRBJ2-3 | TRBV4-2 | CASSRGRRERDTQYF
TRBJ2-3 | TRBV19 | CASRPFSTARGSDTQYF
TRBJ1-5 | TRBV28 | CASSLAVRWGQHF
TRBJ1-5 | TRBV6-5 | CASSDQYRAKPQHF
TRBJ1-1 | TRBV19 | CASSGQANTEAFF
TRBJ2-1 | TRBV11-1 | CASSLLGTSAYNEQFF
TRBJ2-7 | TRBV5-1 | CASSDTGTGGEQYF
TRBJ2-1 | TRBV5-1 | CASSYGTSGMRSNEQFF